The entry below describes one T cell receptor beta chain. This receptor's antigen is unknown. Base quality data are lacking; no much larger clone is found one base away. The donors were healthy, HIV-negative adults with no recently reported acute infections or vaccinations. Every donor was a Caucasian adult living in Nashville, Tennessee, USA. For unsorted samples, tens of millions of PBMCs were counted and genomic DNA was extracted with the QIAamp DNA Blood Mini kit. Blood was collected by leukapheresis, and PBMCs were isolated by Ficoll-Histopaque density gradient centrifugation and then cryopreserved in liquid nitrogen vapor phase. The record originates from a study of shared clonotypes between healthy human individuals (dated by TCRdb to the early 2020s). For the study in its entirety: The cohort included three men and two women between 18 and 49 years of age. Leukapheresis yielded between about 0.85 and 9 billion PBMCs per donor. To increase sequencing depth and limit assay-specific biases, different laboratories used diverse techniques to prepare libraries and sequence TCR repertoires. To estimate repertoire size and how much clonotype sharing occurs between individuals, the study deeply sequenced the blood TCR repertoires of five healthy adults. Study-wide conclusions, independent of this receptor: Only blood was sampled, and tissue TCR repertoires likely differ from those in blood. Because the study included only a small number of donors, the genetic and exposure-history diversity represented was limited. Based on pairwise subsampling, the degree of clonotype sharing among donors was expected to be affected by sequencing depth.

Using the deep immunoSEQ assay, multiplex PCR amplified TCR CDR3 regions from genomic DNA. For each cell subset, the extracted genomic DNA was distributed evenly across all wells of several immunoSEQ 96-well plates, and each plate served as one replicate. Each replicate PCR for unsorted PBMC received approximately 300 ng genomic DNA, equal to 30,000 to 35,000 T cell genomes. Ten immunoSEQ deep assay plates were used to sequence unsorted PBMC genomic DNA. Purified libraries were quantified with a Qubit 3.0 fluorometer, sized on a Bioanalyzer 2100, and re-quantified with the KAPA Library Quantification kit. Every immunoSEQ 96-well plate was sequenced on a separate single-read 150-cycle Illumina NextSeq 550 flow cell. The paper's processing steps were these. Because the immunoSEQ output included only junctional sequences and no quality scores, the filtering could not be the same as the filtering used for full-length reads. Sequences were annotated with PyIR, a Python wrapper for IgBLAST v1.9, using IMGT germline references to assign V/J genes and CDR3. Reads were filtered out if the reads had weak V/J assignments (E-value above 1e-6), no CDR3, stop codons, out-of-frame junctions, or ambiguous translated residues. V3J clonotypes were defined as sequences sharing the same inferred V gene, J gene, and CDR3 amino acid sequence. The percentage overlap between two repertoires was calculated by dividing the number of shared unique clonotypes by the size of the smaller repertoire. Richness of each repertoire was evaluated using RTK rarefaction, the Chao1 estimator, and Recon v2.1 estimates of unobserved clonotypes. Entries here come from immuneACCESS through TCRdb and include only in-frame sequences with V and J called. Some clones fail to appear in such tables; in the studies checked, an unresolved V gene covers under half of the shortfall, and the cause of the remainder is unknown. V, J and clone size derive from that table, while D and trimming were established from the DNA sequence. The table for this sample lists about 500,000 clones; approximately 71% of them were counted only once. The top ten clonotypes cover 12% of the sample.

Sequenced sample: PBMCs. This clonotype originated in a woman in her thirties or forties in good health. Some clones in this sample may be carry-over from other donors' samples.

CDR3 sequence: CASSPRGGHSGANVLTF. The DNA reads TGTGCCAGCAGTCCTAGGGGGGGCCACTCTGGGGCCAACGTCCTGACTTTC. The chain employs TRBV28 and TRBJ2-6, with a weak D call of TRBD2 (7 bases match). The junction shows trimming of 5 bases on V and 0 bases on J, plus 14 bases between the germline ends. Measured from the cysteine to the phenylalanine, the CDR3 is 17 residues long. The sequence is cut down to CDR3 DNA, 51 bases in frame from base 1. CDR1 MDHEN and CDR2 SYDVKM are derived from the germline V gene.